This T cell receptor (beta chain) appears in the sequencing data of a study of T cells in Graves' hyperthyroidism and ophthalmopathy. The cohort's ophthalmopathy patients, a group with duration under 3 months, had a Clinical Activity Score of at least 3 and a NOSPECS grade of at least 4. Approximately 9.3 ml of fresh peripheral blood supplied the PBMCs. Details on this clonotype: The target antigen is unknown.

In germline, CDR1 is GTSNPN, CDR2 SVGIG (reference sequence). V gave up 3 bases and J gave up 1 base; unmatched junction bases: 8. The CDR3 length is 15 residues. Researchers took RNA transcripts and amplified the TCR beta CDR3 regions from them. First-round RT-PCR of the TCR CDR3 relied on the HTBI primer set. MiXCR was run by TCRdb on the multiplex PCR reads, yielding one entry per CDR3 protein. This table has around 500,000 distinct CDR3 sequences, 20% to 25% appearing once. Study-level points and caveats: In the blood, most expanded thyroid clonotypes above 0.001 appeared as well. Prediction of ophthalmopathy progression came a median 6.5 months pre-onset.

What was sequenced was blood. This TCR was sampled from a woman between 65 and 79 years old with Graves' ophthalmopathy. The chain uses TRBV30 and TRBJ1-1; 7 bases agree with TRBD1. The DNA for the CDR3 is TGTGCCTGGAGCTTCAGGGGGGGCAGGAACACTGAAGCTTTCTTT. Protein sequence: CAWSFRGGRNTEAFF.